These 6 T cell receptor beta chains originate from one sample sequenced in a study of shared clonotypes between healthy human individuals (TCRdb year 2020). Library preparation was by the immunoSEQ multiplex PCR assay. This is the immuneACCESS table as TCRdb keeps it, with only in-frame sequences that have V and J called. A part of the clones is gone; compared with another copy, unresolved V genes explain less than half, and the rest is unexplained. This sample is represented by roughly 2,300,000 clones; under 95% of them were singletons. The top ten clones comprise around 0.4% of the sample. The sequenced sample consisted of naive CD4+ T cells from PBMCs. The sample's cell subset or site label, in plain terms: CD45RA+ positively selected. Every receptor here comes from a man younger than 35 in good health. Some clones in this sample may be carry-over from other donors' samples.

The chain links TRBV27 to TRBJ2-5; 14 positions match TRBD2. The CDR3 has 17 amino acids. The germline V gene has CDR1 MNHEY and CDR2 SMNVEV (reference sequence). Trimming cost V 6 bases and J 5 bases; bases outside gene matches: 11. In nucleotides, the CDR3 is TGTGCCAGCAGCGGACTAGCGGGAGGACCCATTATGGAGACCCAGTACTTC. It is translated as CASSGLAGGPIMETQYF.

The chain employs TRBV6-1 and TRBJ1-2, with 7 positions matching TRBD1. CDR1 and CDR2 (germline): MNHNS, SASEGT. V shed 6 bases and J 8 bases; nucleotides not matched to a gene: 9. This CDR3 has 13 amino acids. CDR3: CASRDAGGDGYTF. CDR3 DNA sequence: TGTGCCAGCAGAGACGCAGGGGGTGACGGCTACACCTTC.

V gene TRBV7-3 combines with J gene TRBJ2-5, with D perhaps matching TRBD2 (6 bases). The CDR3 spans 15 residues. The V and J ends lost 5 bases and 4 bases respectively, with 17 bases between them. CDR1 is SGHTA, CDR2 FQGTGA, per germline. CDR3 in amino acids: CASSRTGNSGETQYF. In DNA form, the CDR3 reads TGTGCCAGCAGCCGGACCGGTAATAGCGGAGAGACCCAGTACTTC. The whole variable domain, remainder taken from reference TRBV7-3 and TRBJ2-5, is GAGVSQTPSNKVTEKGKYVELRCDPISGHTALYWYRQSLGQGPEFLIYFQGTGAADDSGLPNDRFFAVRPEGSVSTLKIQRTERGDSAVYLCASSRTGNSGETQYFGPGTRLLVL.

This clone was found once. V gene TRBV5-4 combines with J gene TRBJ2-7; the match to TRBD2 covers 9 bases. The CDR3 consists of 15 residues. V was pared by 1 base and J by 3 bases, with 5 bases of the junction left unmatched. CDR1 and CDR2 from the germline V gene are SGHNT and YYREEE (reference sequence). CDR3 sequence: CASSLFGREGYEQYF. DNA for the CDR3: TGTGCCAGCAGCTTGTTTGGGCGGGAGGGCTACGAGCAGTACTTC. Looking up the rest from reference TRBV5-4 and TRBJ2-7 gives the full variable domain: ETGVTQSPTHLIKTRGQQVTLRCSSQSGHNTVSWYQQALGQGPQFIFQYYREEENGRGNFPPRFSGLQFPNYSSELNVNALELDDSALYLCASSLFGREGYEQYFGPGTRLTVT.

This clone was seen a handful of times. This chain joins TRBV29-1 and TRBJ1-5, with a tentative D call TRBD1 (6 bases). CDR3 size: 13 residues. Germline CDR1 and CDR2: SQVTM and ANQGSEA. With 4 bases removed from V and 3 bases from J, the gap between germline ends came to 10 bases. The CDR3 is CSVAGALNQPQHF. The DNA of the CDR3 is TGCAGCGTTGCAGGGGCCCTCAATCAGCCCCAGCATTTT.

The rearrangement joins TRBV6-1 to TRBJ2-3; unclear D gene. This CDR3 has 14 residues. Germline CDR1 and CDR2: MNHNS and SASEGT. Trimming removed 4 bases from V and 1 base from J, with 9 bases in between. The CDR3 is CASSVALGTDTQYF. The CDR3 DNA sequence: TGTGCCAGCAGTGTTGCCCTTGGCACAGATACGCAGTATTTT.